This T cell receptor beta chain is from a study of shared clonotypes between healthy human individuals (dated by TCRdb to between 2020 and 2021). Looking at the study overall: A few men and two women, aged 18 to 49 years, made up the cohort. The study deeply sequenced blood TCR repertoires of roughly five healthy adults to estimate repertoire size and the extent of clonotype sharing between individuals. Each donor's leukapheresis produced roughly between about 0.9 and 9.5 billion PBMCs. For each donor, three plates each were used for CD4 naive and CD4 memory, two plates were used for CD8 naive, and one plate was used for CD8 memory. To increase sequencing depth and limit assay-specific biases, different laboratories used diverse techniques to prepare libraries and sequence TCR repertoires. Results and caveats for the whole study, not just this receptor: Even with the large sequencing depth, rarefaction of the sorted-subset datasets indicated that sequencing was incomplete. Because the study included a small number of donors, the genetic and exposure-history diversity represented was limited. Based on pairwise subsampling, the degree of clonotype sharing among donors was expected to be affected by sequencing depth. Naive subsets generally had larger estimated clonotype richness than memory subsets did. Sampling was restricted to blood, and TCR repertoires in tissues likely differ from the TCR repertoires found in blood. About 5% of naive CD4, 3.5% of naive CD8, around 2.3% of memory CD4, and about 0.4% of memory CD8 clonotypes were shared across several donors. Clonotypes shared by all four sorted-subset donors showed higher generation probabilities than non-shared clonotypes.

On this clone itself: No antigen is known for it. Base quality data are lacking; no much larger clone is found one base away.

TCR CDR3 regions were amplified from genomic DNA by multiplex PCR using the deep immunoSEQ assay. Extracted genomic DNA from each cell subset was spread evenly across all wells of several immunoSEQ 96-well plates, with each plate serving as a replicate. For sorted subsets, about 220 ng of genomic DNA, equivalent to roughly 30,000 T cell genomes, went into each replicate PCR. Purified libraries were measured with a Qubit 3.0 fluorometer, size-checked on a Bioanalyzer 2100, and measured again with the KAPA Library Quantification kit. Every immunoSEQ 96-well plate was sequenced on a separate single-read 150-cycle Illumina NextSeq 550 flow cell. The study's own analysis went as follows. The immunoSEQ output contained only junctional sequences without quality scores, so filtering could not match that applied to full-length reads. Sequences were annotated with PyIR, a Python wrapper for IgBLAST v1.9, and V/J genes and CDR3 were assigned using IMGT germline references. Reads with weak V/J assignments (E-value above 1e-6), missing CDR3, stop codons, out-of-frame junctions, or ambiguous translated residues were removed. V3J clonotypes were defined as sequences sharing an identical inferred V gene, J gene, and CDR3 amino acid sequence. Percentage overlap between repertoires was calculated by dividing the number of shared unique clonotypes by the size of the smaller repertoire. Richness of each repertoire was evaluated using RTK rarefaction, the Chao1 estimator, and Recon v2.1 estimates of unobserved clonotypes. Generation probabilities for all TCRbeta clonotypes obtained by the gDNA method from several donors were computed using OLGA. Not all clones reach the TCRdb copy of this immuneACCESS table, which keeps in-frame sequences only. Checked studies attribute under half of the gap to unresolved V genes and leave the rest unexplained. The V and J calls and clone size come from that table; D and trimming were worked out from the DNA. The sample table lists roughly 2 million clones, about 95% of them with a count of one. The ten top clones hold 0.9% to 1.3% of the sample.

V is pared back by 3 bases and J by 3 bases, with 11 bases lying between the germline termini. The germline V gene (reference sequence) gives CDR1 as MNHEY and CDR2 as SMNVEV. The CDR3 holds 15 amino acids from the cysteine to the phenylalanine. The read is trimmed to its CDR3 DNA, 45 bases read in frame from base 1. CD8 naive samples consisted of CD45RO-negative cells that were positively selected for CCR7, yielding a CD45RA+CCR7+ population without TemRA cells. The donors were healthy, HIV-negative adults with no recently reported acute infections or vaccinations. All donors were Caucasian adults living in Nashville, Tennessee, USA. After blood collection by leukapheresis, PBMCs were isolated using Ficoll-Histopaque density gradient centrifugation and then cryopreserved in the vapor phase of liquid nitrogen. Purity and quantity of every magnetically sorted T cell population were checked by analytical flow cytometry. Genomic DNA was isolated from every sorted fraction and measured by UV absorbance on a Nanodrop 2000c.

This TCR came from a man younger than 35 in good health. The sample taken for sequencing was naive CD8+ T cells sorted from blood. The sample's cell subset or site label, decoded: CD45RA+CCR7+. The chain is assembled from TRBV27 and TRBJ2-2, with the D segment identity uncertain. The DNA sequence is as follows: TGTGCCAGCAGTTTGCGTTTCGAAGACACCGGGGAGCTGTTTTTT. Its coded protein is CASSLRFEDTGELFF.